A single sample gave rise to the 24 T cell receptor beta chains below, sequenced in a study of T cell clonotyping in hematopoietic cell transplantation. Produced via immunoSEQ multiplex PCR; TCRdb's table is partial and in-frame only. The sample holds 25,000 to 30,000 clones; 90% to 95% are singletons and the top ten take approximately 12%. Sequencing was performed on PBMCs, taken 100 days after allogeneic stem cell transplant. Receptors originate from a female patient aged 50 to 65 who had an allogeneic stem cell transplant from a related donor, so the T cells may come from the graft donor. Some clones in this sample may be carry-over from other donors' samples.

The chain employs TRBV5-5 and TRBJ1-5; TRBD1 matches 8 bases. The CDR3 sequence is 14 residues long. With 4 bases clipped from V and 4 bases from J, the junction kept 4 bases outside the gene matches. Per the germline V gene, CDR1 is SGHKS and CDR2 is YYEKEE (reference sequence). Here the CDR3 reads CASSQTGVNQPQHF. Written as DNA, the CDR3 is TGTGCCAGCAGCCAGACAGGGGTTAATCAGCCCCAGCATTTT.

This clone was seen a few times. This chain connects TRBV4-1 to TRBJ1-4; D not resolved. The V end lost 0 bases, the J end lost 8 bases, and 4 bases lay between the germline ends. Germline V gene data show CDR1 as MGHRA and CDR2 as YSYEKL. This CDR3 is built from 12 residues. The CDR3 protein is CASSQEGEKLFF. The CDR3 DNA is TGCGCCAGCAGCCAAGAAGGGGAAAAACTGTTTTTT.

The chain uses TRBV5-1 and TRBJ1-4; TRBD1 might be the D (6 bases). Germline V gene sequence: CDR1 SGHRS, CDR2 YFSETQ. The CDR3 spans 15 residues. The V end was cut by 3 bases, the J end by 4 bases, with 13 bases between. CDR3: CASSSGQLFNEKLFF. The CDR3 DNA is TGCGCCAGCAGCTCCGGACAGCTCTTTAATGAAAAACTGTTTTTT. Complete variable domain (other parts from reference TRBV5-1 and TRBJ1-4): KAGVTQTPRYLIKTRGQQVTLSCSPISGHRSVSWYQQTPGQGLQFLFEYFSETQRNKGNFPGRFSGRQFSNSRSEMNVSTLELGDSALYLCASSSGQLFNEKLFFGSGTQLSVL.

The chain couples TRBV6-1 to TRBJ2-3; unclear D gene. V lost 6 bases and J 3 bases, leaving 7 bases between the germline ends. This CDR3 is 12 amino acids long. Germline CDR1 reads MNHNS; CDR2 reads SASEGT. The CDR3 region is CASRQITDTQYF. The CDR3 DNA is TGTGCCAGCAGACAGATTACAGATACGCAGTATTTT.

The chain joins TRBV10-1 to TRBJ1-1; 9 bases map to TRBD1. The V gene's germline CDR1 is WNHNN and CDR2 SYGVQD (reference sequence). CDR3 size: 13 residues. V trimming: 8 bases; J trimming: 0 bases; junction bases outside the gene matches: 1. The CDR3 DNA is TGCGCCAGCGGGACAGGGATGAACACTGAAGCTTTCTTT. Translating gives CASGTGMNTEAFF.

The chain uses TRBV6-1 and TRBJ2-7; TRBD2 is a possible D gene (5 bases). Trimming cost V 5 bases and J 4 bases, with 12 bases left between them. This CDR3 has 13 amino acids. The germline gives CDR1 MNHNS, CDR2 SASEGT. The CDR3 loop reads CASSLQRVYEQYF. The CDR3 DNA sequence: TGTGCCAGCAGTCTCCAGAGGGTTTACGAGCAGTACTTC.

The V gene is TRBV6-5, the J gene TRBJ1-2; D ambiguous. Per the germline V gene, CDR1 is MNHEY and CDR2 is SVGAGI. The CDR3 covers 12 residues. V lost 6 bases and J lost 3, with 8 bases in between. The CDR3 loop is CASRATYYGYTF. The CDR3 DNA reads TGTGCCAGCAGGGCGACTTACTATGGCTACACCTTC.

The V and J genes are TRBV4-3 and TRBJ2-3; D call uncertain. CDR1 is LGHNA, CDR2 YSLEER, per germline. This CDR3 has 17 residues. Between the trimmed V and J ends, which lost 0 bases and 2 bases, there was a span of 15 bases. The CDR3 reads CASSQDSGRPITDTQYF. CDR3 bases: TGCGCCAGCAGCCAAGATTCAGGACGGCCGATCACAGATACGCAGTATTTT.

The chain links TRBV19 to TRBJ2-7; the D is unclear. CDR1 is LNHDA and CDR2 is SQIVND in the germline V gene (reference sequence). The V gene lost 4 bases and the J gene lost 6 bases, with 13 bases spanning the gap. The CDR3 sequence is 13 residues long. The chain's CDR3 is CASSTLSMGEQYF. The CDR3, as DNA: TGTGCCAGTAGTACCCTCTCGATGGGCGAGCAGTACTTC.

This CDR3 is CASSQTIAAFNYGYTF. The DNA of the CDR3 is TGTGCCAGCAGCCAAACCATCGCAGCGTTTAACTATGGCTACACCTTC. The chain employs TRBV14 and TRBJ1-2, with D unclear. V lost 2 bases, J lost 1 base, and 14 bases lay in between. Germline assignment: CDR1 SGHDN and CDR2 FVKESK. The CDR3 extends over 16 amino acids.

The chain combines TRBV11-3 with TRBJ2-3; no reliable D call. With 0 bases removed from V and 5 bases from J, the gap between germline ends came to 18 bases. The CDR3 runs 17 residues. Germline assignment: CDR1 SGHNT and CDR2 YENEEA. The CDR3 protein is CASSLDPPRGARDTQYF. For the CDR3, the DNA is TGTGCCAGCAGCTTAGATCCTCCAAGAGGTGCGAGAGATACGCAGTATTTT.

The chain combines TRBV6-5 with TRBJ2-1; TRBD1 matches 10 bases. Trimming took 7 bases from V and 7 from J; bases not matched to a gene: 10. CDR1 MNHEY and CDR2 SVGAGI come from the germline V gene. The CDR3 has 15 residues. DNA for the CDR3: TGTGCCAGCACCTTTAGACAGGGGGCTGTGAATGAGCAGTTCTTC. It encodes CASTFRQGAVNEQFF.

This clone was counted once. The chain is built from TRBV19 and TRBJ2-2; 8 nucleotides align to TRBD2. J gave up 4 bases and V 7 bases, and 8 bases lay outside the gene matches. The germline V gene has CDR1 LNHDA and CDR2 SQIVND (reference sequence). The CDR3 has 15 amino acids. CDR3 bases: TGTGCCAGTAAATCCCGGGGGGGCCCCACCGGGGAGCTGTTTTTT. Its translation: CASKSRGGPTGELFF.

The chain is built from TRBV4-1 and TRBJ1-1; the D gene is possibly TRBD1 (5 bases). The CDR3 has 16 amino acids. Trimming took 4 bases from V and 5 from J, leaving 20 bases between them. Germline CDR1 and CDR2: MGHRA and YSYEKL. The CDR3 DNA reads TGCGCCAGCAGCCGAACCGCCGTCCGGGGCCCAACTGAAGCTTTCTTT. This sequence encodes CASSRTAVRGPTEAFF.

The genes are TRBV5-1 and TRBJ2-5; D uncertain. Trimming took off 0 bases at V and 4 bases at J, with 10 bases between the two ends. There are 14 residues in the CDR3. Germline CDR1 is SGHRS and CDR2 is YFSETQ. In nucleotides, the CDR3 is TGCGCCAGCAGCTTGGTGTTAAAGGGAGAGACCCAGTACTTC. Translating it yields CASSLVLKGETQYF.

The chain combines TRBV28 with TRBJ2-6; 7 bases agree with TRBD1. The CDR3 runs to 18 residues. After removal of 3 bases from V and 1 base from J, the junction contained 9 bases not matched to a gene. In germline, CDR1 is MDHEN, CDR2 SYDVKM. For the CDR3, the DNA is TGTGCCAGCAGTTTTGGGACAGCCTTGGGGTCTGGGGCCAACGTCCTGACTTTC. It translates to CASSFGTALGSGANVLTF. The full variable domain, with the rest looked up from reference TRBV28 and TRBJ2-6, is DVKVTQSSRYLVKRTGEKVFLECVQDMDHENMFWYRQDPGLGLRLIYFSYDVKMKEKGDIPEGYSVSREKKERFSLILESASTNQTSMYLCASSFGTALGSGANVLTFGAGSRLTVL.

This clone was observed once. This chain connects TRBV5-1 to TRBJ1-1; 10 nucleotides match TRBD1. The V and J ends lost 2 bases and 1 base, in that order; junction bases with no gene match: 8. Germline V gene sequence: CDR1 SGHRS, CDR2 YFSETQ. The CDR3 sequence is 17 residues long. The CDR3 protein is CASSLDRGRDRNTEAFF. The CDR3 bases are TGCGCCAGCAGCTTAGACAGGGGGCGCGACCGGAACACTGAAGCTTTCTTT.

V usage is TRBV19 and J usage is TRBJ1-1, with TRBD1 identical over 9 bases. With V trimmed by 5 bases and J by 10 bases, 2 bases remained unmatched. The germline V gene encodes CDR1 LNHDA and CDR2 SQIVND (reference sequence). The CDR3 length is 11 residues. CDR3 protein: CASSDRGLAFF. As DNA, the CDR3 is TGTGCCAGTAGTGACAGGGGGTTAGCTTTCTTT.

The chain has TRBV2 and TRBJ1-2; D ambiguous. V was clipped by 4 bases and J by 0 bases, with 9 bases between them. The CDR3 has 14 residues. Looked up from germline, CDR1 is SNHLY and CDR2 is FYNNEI. The chain's CDR3 is CASSVRAANYGYTF. For the CDR3, the DNA is TGTGCCAGCAGTGTGAGGGCAGCTAACTATGGCTACACCTTC.

V usage is TRBV7-2 and J usage is TRBJ1-6; no clear D gene. Germline CDR1 SGHTA, CDR2 FQGNSA. CDR3 length: 14 residues. V lost 0 bases and J 10 bases, leaving 10 bases between the germline ends. Written as DNA, the CDR3 is TGTGCCAGCAGCTTAGCGCTTTCGGGCTCACCCCTCCACTTT. It yields the protein CASSLALSGSPLHF.

The CDR3 DNA reads as TGCGCCAGCAGCTTGTGGACAGGGGTAGGGGAGCAGTACTTC. Protein: CASSLWTGVGEQYF. The chain employs TRBV5-1 and TRBJ2-7; TRBD1 agrees at 9 bases. The CDR3 extends over 14 amino acids. V gave up 1 base and J gave up 7 bases; unmatched junction bases: 6. Germline V CDR1 and CDR2: SGHRS, YFSETQ.

This chain links TRBV27 with TRBJ2-1, with 13 bases lining up with TRBD2. The CDR3 runs 19 residues. With V trimmed by 5 bases and J by 0 bases, 10 bases remained unmatched. Germline-derived CDR1 and CDR2 are MNHEY and SMNVEV (reference sequence). The DNA for the CDR3 is TGTGCCAGCAGTGGGGCGGGACTAGCGGGATCGAGCTCCTACAATGAGCAGTTCTTC. Translated: CASSGAGLAGSSSYNEQFF.

The CDR3 sequence is CASSPMGSTGESDTQYF. In DNA form, the CDR3 reads TGCGCCAGCAGCCCTATGGGCTCGACAGGGGAGTCAGATACGCAGTATTTT. This chain links TRBV5-1 with TRBJ2-3, with 8 bases fitting TRBD1. In germline, CDR1 is SGHRS, CDR2 YFSETQ. The CDR3 is 17 residues long. The ends lost 4 bases at V and 4 bases at J; junction bases unmatched: 14.

CDR3: CASSFPPGELFF. CDR3 nucleotide sequence: TGTGCCAGCAGCTTCCCCCCCGGGGAGCTGTTTTTT. The chain combines TRBV11-3 with TRBJ2-2; D gene ambiguous. Germline CDR1 SGHNT, CDR2 YENEEA. The CDR3 has 12 residues. V gave up 3 bases and J gave up 6 bases, with 5 bases separating them.